The 11 T cell receptor beta chains reported below all come from one sample, sequenced in a study of blood T cell repertoires in COVID-19. Here immunoSEQ multiplex PCR was the method, and the copy in TCRdb shows in-frame clones only, minus some. This sample has about 160,000 clones, with roughly 87% found just once. Sequenced material: peripheral blood. Receptor source: a woman aged 60 to 75 who had recovered from COVID-19.

The rearrangement links TRBV2 to TRBJ2-6; D ambiguous. Trimming shortened V by 3 bases and J by 2 bases, and 5 bases separated the two germline ends. Germline V gene data show CDR1 as SNHLY and CDR2 as FYNNEI. The CDR3 totals 14 residues. CDR3 bases: TGTGCCAGCAGTGATATCCCTGGGGCCAACGTCCTGACTTTC. Protein sequence: CASSDIPGANVLTF.

The chain has TRBV28 and TRBJ1-2; D possibly corresponds to TRBD1 (5 bases). The CDR3 runs 14 residues. The V end lost 2 bases, the J end lost 4 bases, and 11 bases lay between the germline ends. CDR1 and CDR2 from the germline V gene are MDHEN and SYDVKM. The CDR3: CASSLGGRGYGYTF. CDR3 coding DNA: TGTGCCAGCAGTTTAGGGGGGAGGGGCTATGGCTACACCTTC.

Regarding this clone: One junction end disagrees with the germline gene, perhaps due to a read error. This rearrangement joins TRBV6-5 to TRBJ1-4; TRBD1 matches at 10 bases. The CDR3 is 15 residues long. Per germline, CDR1 MNHEY and CDR2 SVGAGI. The DNA of the CDR3 is TGTGCCAGCAGTGACTCGACAGGGGGCAAGGAAAAACTGTTTTTT. It is translated as CASSDSTGGKEKLFF.

The chain couples TRBV7-9 to TRBJ1-1; D remains ambiguous. This CDR3 spans 14 amino acids. V was clipped by 2 bases and J by 2 bases, with 9 bases between them. Germline lookup yields CDR1 SEHNR and CDR2 FQNEAQ (reference sequence). The CDR3 DNA sequence: TGTGCCAGCAGCTTAAATGGCCCCAACACTGAAGCTTTCTTT. It encodes CASSLNGPNTEAFF.

This clone was picked up one time. The CDR3 DNA reads TGTGCCAGCAGTTCCGTGGACAGGGTGTCTTCGAGCTCCTACGAGCAGTACTTC. Translating it yields CASSSVDRVSSSSYEQYF. The rearrangement uses TRBV28 and TRBJ2-7; 8 bases are shared with TRBD1. The CDR3 runs 18 residues. V trimming: 4 bases; J trimming: 0 bases; junction bases outside the gene matches: 14. Per the germline V gene, CDR1 is MDHEN and CDR2 is SYDVKM.

This sequence joins TRBV7-9 and TRBJ2-1; 9 nucleotides line up with TRBD2. The length of the CDR3 is 18 residues. Germline lookup yields CDR1 SEHNR and CDR2 FQNEAQ (reference sequence). Trimming cost V 3 bases and J 0 bases; bases outside gene matches: 9. In DNA, the CDR3 is TGTGCCAGCAGCTTCGGAGCTAGCGGGAAAACCTCCTACAATGAGCAGTTCTTC. Its protein product is CASSFGASGKTSYNEQFF.

This CDR3 is CASSFWSETQYF. CDR3 sequence (DNA): TGTGCCAGCAGCTTTTGGAGCGAGACCCAGTACTTC. This rearrangement joins TRBV5-8 to TRBJ2-5, with D unclear. Trimming stripped 2 bases from V and 5 bases from J, with 7 bases between. In germline, CDR1 is SGHTS, CDR2 YDEGEE. The CDR3 is 12 amino acids.

V gene TRBV10-3 combines with J gene TRBJ2-2; TRBD2 agrees at 15 bases. Germline lookup yields CDR1 ENHRY and CDR2 SYGVKD. V shed 11 bases, J shed 0 bases, and the junction held 7 bases outside the gene matches. The length of the CDR3 is 17 residues. CDR3 region: CAVGTSGGKANTGELFF. The CDR3 DNA sequence: TGTGCCGTCGGGACTAGCGGGGGGAAAGCGAACACCGGGGAGCTGTTTTTT.

This chain links TRBV29-1 with TRBJ2-6; D is uncertain. The CDR3 is 14 residues long. V was clipped by 6 bases and J by 0 bases, with 9 bases between them. The germline V gene encodes CDR1 SQVTM and CDR2 ANQGSEA. The CDR3 protein is CSVKQSSGANVLTF. In DNA form, the CDR3 reads TGCAGCGTAAAACAAAGCTCTGGGGCCAACGTCCTGACTTTC. The full variable domain, completed using reference TRBV29-1 and TRBJ2-6, is SAVISQKPSRDICQRGTSLTIQCQVDSQVTMMFWYRQQPGQSLTLIATANQGSEATYESGFVIDKFPISRPNLTFSTLTVSNMSPEDSSIYLCSVKQSSGANVLTFGAGSRLTVL.

The gene calls are TRBV3-1 (or the pseudogene TRBV3-2) and TRBJ2-7; possibly TRBD1 for D (7 bases). The ends were cut back, 4 bases at V and 2 bases at J, with 15 bases in the middle. The CDR3 runs to 15 residues. Germline CDR1 and CDR2: LGHDT and YNNKEL (reference sequence). The CDR3 bases are TGTGCCAGCAGCCGGCTGACAGGGACTCCCTACGAGCAGTACTTC. This sequence encodes CASSRLTGTPYEQYF.

The chain has TRBV5-1 and TRBJ1-1, with D tentatively TRBD1 (5 bases). Germline CDR1 is SGHRS and CDR2 is YFSETQ. The CDR3 is 14 amino acids. Trimming pared 3 bases from V and 3 bases from J, leaving 12 bases between. In DNA form, the CDR3 reads TGCGCCAGCAGCTGGGCAGGGAGGGACACTGAAGCTTTCTTT. This sequence encodes CASSWAGRDTEAFF. Full variable domain (rest looked up from reference TRBV5-1 and TRBJ1-1): KAGVTQTPRYLIKTRGQQVTLSCSPISGHRSVSWYQQTPGQGLQFLFEYFSETQRNKGNFPGRFSGRQFSNSRSEMNVSTLELGDSALYLCASSWAGRDTEAFFGQGTRLTVV.